These T cell receptor beta chains were read from a single sample in a study of T cell changes during pregnancy in multiple sclerosis. Measured with immunoSEQ multiplex PCR; TCRdb has only the in-frame clones, and not every one. Of tens of thousands of clones listed, around nine tenths are singletons. The source was peripheral blood, collected after pregnancy. These receptors were obtained from a female donor in good health, enrolled as a control in a pregnancy study. Each CDR3 is given with its conserved first and last residue. D genes are given only for firm matches. Clone sizes are given selectively: once, few, many, or a class where the clone is expanded.

.	TRBV19	TRBJ1-5	.	TGTGCCAGTAGTCTACGGGGAGTCAAGCCCCAGCATTTT	CASSLRGVKPQHF
.	TRBV5-1	TRBJ2-3	TRBD2	TGCGCCAGCAGCTCTGGACTAGCGGGAGGATTAGATACGCAGTATTTT	CASSSGLAGGLDTQYF
.	TRBV5-1	TRBJ2-7	.	TGCGCCAGCAGCGTAGATGGGACACTTGTTTACGAGCAGTACTTC	CASSVDGTLVYEQYF
once	TRBV5-1	TRBJ2-3	TRBD2	TGCGCCAGCCAAGCTAGCGGCCCTAGCACAGATACGCAGTATTTT	CASQASGPSTDTQYF
.	TRBV18	TRBJ2-5	TRBD1	TGTGCCAGCTCAGCCGGACAGGGAGGAGAGACCCAGTACTTC	CASSAGQGGETQYF
.	TRBV28	TRBJ2-7	TRBD1	TGTGCCAGCAGTATTCACTCAGGGGGCAACGAGCAGTACTTC	CASSIHSGGNEQYF
.	TRBV11-2	TRBJ1-1	TRBD1	TGTGCCAGCTGCCTGGGACAGGGGAACACTGAAGCTTTCTTT	CASCLGQGNTEAFF
.	TRBV4-1	TRBJ2-5	.	TGCGCCAGCAGCCAAGAGAGGAGGACCCAGTACTTC	CASSQERRTQYF
once	TRBV19	TRBJ2-5	TRBD2	TGTGCCAGTAGCTCGTCTAGACTAGCGGGAGTTGAGGGCCACCAAGAGACCCAGTACTTC	CASSSSRLAGVEGHQETQYF
.	TRBV9	TRBJ2-3	.	TGTGCCAGCACCCCGGAGGGGGCCACAGATACGCAGTATTTT	CASTPEGATDTQYF
.	TRBV27	TRBJ2-7	TRBD2	TGTGCCAGCAGCTTATCAACGACCGGACTAGCGGGAGGGAAGATGTACTTC	CASSLSTTGLAGGKMYF
.	TRBV6-4	TRBJ2-7	TRBD2	TGTGCCAGAGGTGAACTAGCGGGAGGTATATCCTACGAGCAGTACTTC	CARGELAGGISYEQYF
.	TRBV19	TRBJ2-2	TRBD2	TGTGCCAGTAGTCTCCAGGGTAGAGCGGGACCGGGGACCGGGGAGCTGTTTTTT	CASSLQGRAGPGTGELFF
.	TRBV19	TRBJ1-5	TRBD1	TGTGCCAGTAGTCCCGACAGGGGCAATCAGCCCCAGCATTTT	CASSPDRGNQPQHF
.	TRBV12-5	TRBJ2-7	.	TGTGCTAGTGGTTCCCCGGTATACGAGCAGTACTTC	CASGSPVYEQYF
.	TRBV9	TRBJ2-2	TRBD2	TGTGCCAGCAGCGTAACCCCGCTAGCGGGATCCGGGGAGCTGTTTTTT	CASSVTPLAGSGELFF
.	TRBV2	TRBJ1-5	.	TGTGCCAGCAGTCCTGACAGGAATCAGCCCCAGCATTTT	CASSPDRNQPQHF
.	TRBV30	TRBJ2-1	TRBD1	TGTGCCTGGAGTCCCCCCGGGACAGGGTATATCGGTGAGCAGTTCTTC	CAWSPPGTGYIGEQFF
.	TRBV2	TRBJ2-1	TRBD1	TGTGCCAGCGGTAGGACAGGTCCGGCCAATGAGCAGTTCTTC	CASGRTGPANEQFF
.	TRBV28	TRBJ1-1	.	TGTGCCAGCAGTCCTCGAATTCGCGCCTTGATGCCCACTGAAGCTTTCTTT	CASSPRIRALMPTEAFF
.	TRBV7-9	TRBJ2-2	TRBD2	TGTGCCGGATCCGGGACTAGCGAAACCGGGGAGCTGTTTTTT	CAGSGTSETGELFF